A single sample is the source of the 24 T cell receptor beta chains below, sequenced in a study of cytomegalovirus exposure and HLA in healthy donors. PCR amplification relied on 60 Vbeta primers (plus 13 Jbeta primers). Some clones are missing from TCRdb's copy, which holds only in-frame ones; the method was immunoSEQ multiplex PCR. The profile shows 98,000 or so clones, 60% to 80% of them singletons. The sample consisted of PBMCs. The receptors derive from a man in his 60s in good health and CMV-seropositive.

The rearrangement links TRBV5-1 to TRBJ2-2; TRBD2 agrees at 15 bases. The CDR3 length is 18 residues. Germline assignment: CDR1 SGHRS and CDR2 YFSETQ. Trimming removed 5 bases from V and 0 bases from J; junction bases left unmatched: 5. CDR3 amino acids: CASRGTSGGRSNTGELFF. The CDR3 DNA follows: TGCGCCAGCAGGGGGACTAGCGGGGGGCGATCGAACACCGGGGAGCTGTTTTTT.

The chain combines TRBV29-1 with TRBJ2-7; the D gene is possibly TRBD2 (6 bases). CDR3 length: 15 amino acids. The ends were cut back, 3 bases at V and 3 bases at J, with 18 bases in the middle. CDR1 SQVTM and CDR2 ANQGSEA come from the germline V gene. In nucleotides, the CDR3 is TGCAGCGTTGAGGCCCCGCGGGGATTTGTCTACGAGCAGTACTTC. This sequence encodes CSVEAPRGFVYEQYF.

The V gene is TRBV5-1, the J gene TRBJ1-3; TRBD1 matches 7 bases. The germline V gene encodes CDR1 SGHRS and CDR2 YFSETQ. The CDR3 covers 14 residues. J lost 5 bases, V lost 0 bases, and 2 bases had no gene match. For the CDR3, the DNA is TGCGCCAGCAGCTTGGGACAGGGTAGAAACACCATATATTTT. It is translated as CASSLGQGRNTIYF.

The chain recombines TRBV4-1 with TRBJ1-4; D is unresolved. Germline CDR1 MGHRA, CDR2 YSYEKL. Trimming removed 1 base from V and 0 bases from J, with 6 bases in between. The length of the CDR3 is 15 residues. The CDR3 DNA reads TGCGCCAGCAGCCAAGTTCGTCCAACTAATGAAAAACTGTTTTTT. This codes for CASSQVRPTNEKLFF.

The chain links TRBV19 to TRBJ2-7, with TRBD1 identical over 8 bases. The germline V gene encodes CDR1 LNHDA and CDR2 SQIVND (reference sequence). The CDR3 length is 14 residues. J was trimmed by 3 bases and V by 4 bases; bases with no gene match: 5. The chain's CDR3 is CASSTGQGFYEQYF. The CDR3 bases are TGTGCCAGTAGTACCGGACAGGGTTTCTACGAGCAGTACTTC.

The V gene is TRBV27, the J gene TRBJ1-2, with a weak D call TRBD1 (6 bases). Trimming cost V 8 bases and J 1 base, with 14 bases left between them. Germline V CDR1 and CDR2: MNHEY, SMNVEV (reference sequence). This CDR3 has 14 amino acids. CDR3 DNA: TGTGCCAGCGGCCCAACAGGGCATAACTATGGCTACACCTTC. Translated, it gives CASGPTGHNYGYTF.

V and J are TRBV27 and TRBJ2-5; D might be TRBD2 (7 bases). The CDR3 runs 13 residues. The germline V gene has CDR1 MNHEY and CDR2 SMNVEV (reference sequence). Trimming shortened V by 3 bases and J by 5 bases, and 10 bases separated the two germline ends. CDR3 in amino acids: CASSFGRGETQYF. CDR3 nucleotides: TGTGCCAGCAGTTTTGGGAGGGGGGAGACCCAGTACTTC.

The V gene is TRBV12-5, the J gene TRBJ2-3; TRBD2 matches at 15 bases. The length of the CDR3 is 20 residues. V lost 0 bases, J lost 2 bases, and 9 bases stayed unmatched. Germline loops: CDR1 LGHNT, CDR2 FRNRAP. CDR3 sequence: CASGLVQRGLAGGNTDTQYF. CDR3 nucleotide sequence: TGTGCTAGTGGTTTGGTACAAAGGGGACTAGCGGGGGGAAACACAGATACGCAGTATTTT.

The CDR3 sequence: CASSAHGFGQPQHF. CDR3 coding DNA: TGTGCCAGCAGCGCCCACGGGTTTGGACAGCCCCAGCATTTT. The chain joins TRBV9 to TRBJ1-5; D not resolved. V shed 3 bases and J shed 7 bases, with 14 bases lying between them. Germline V CDR1 and CDR2: SGDLS, YYNGEE. This CDR3 has 14 residues.

The count of this clone is one. The rearrangement joins TRBV13 to TRBJ2-7, with TRBD2 matching over 9 bases. Germline V gives CDR1 PRHDT, CDR2 FYEKMQ (reference sequence). This CDR3 region has 16 residues. Trimming took 3 bases from V and 4 from J; bases not matched to a gene: 10. CDR3 nucleotides: TGTGCCAGCAGCTTTACTCCAGCGGGGGGCATTTACGAGCAGTACTTC. Translation: CASSFTPAGGIYEQYF.

This sequence joins TRBV27 and TRBJ2-3; tentative D call: TRBD2 (6 bases). CDR3 length: 15 amino acids. V lost 5 bases and J 1 base, leaving 13 bases between the germline ends. CDR1 and CDR2 (germline): MNHEY, SMNVEV (reference sequence). This CDR3 reads CASSEAGWGTDTQYF. The CDR3 DNA reads as TGTGCCAGCAGTGAGGCGGGATGGGGCACAGATACGCAGTATTTT.

In this sample, this clone turned up a few times. V is TRBV7-2 and J is TRBJ1-6; perhaps TRBD1 as D (5 bases). The CDR3 extends over 15 amino acids. With 1 base removed from V and 7 bases from J, the gap between germline ends came to 11 bases. Germline CDR1 SGHTA, CDR2 FQGNSA. The CDR3 DNA is TGTGCCAGCAGCTTAGAGGGGAGGGCCAATTCACCCCTCCACTTT. Translated, it gives CASSLEGRANSPLHF.

This clone was recorded a few times. The rearrangement uses TRBV7-9 and TRBJ2-1; 7 bases map to TRBD1. This CDR3 spans 14 amino acids. The V gene end was trimmed by 4 bases and the J gene end by 4 bases; junction bases not matched to a gene: 4. CDR1 is SEHNR, CDR2 FQNEAQ, per germline (reference sequence). The CDR3 sequence is CASSSGQRYNEQFF. The DNA for the CDR3 is TGTGCCAGCAGCTCGGGACAGCGGTACAATGAGCAGTTCTTC.

This chain joins TRBV10-3 and TRBJ1-2, with 7 bases aligning to TRBD1. The length of the CDR3 is 14 residues. The germline CDR1 and CDR2 sequences are ENHRY and SYGVKD. The V segment lost 10 bases and the J segment 6 bases; nucleotides outside the gene matches: 14. The CDR3 DNA reads as TGTGCCAGCGTAGAACTGTCACAGGGGAATGGCTACACCTTC. Translating gives CASVELSQGNGYTF.

V and J are TRBV30 and TRBJ2-3; 13 bases are a match to TRBD2. The V and J ends lost 3 bases and 2 bases, in that order; junction bases with no gene match: 8. CDR1 is GTSNPN, CDR2 SVGIG, per germline (reference sequence). This CDR3 has 17 residues. The CDR3 protein is CAWRGGLAGATTDTQYF. The CDR3 DNA sequence: TGTGCCTGGAGGGGCGGACTAGCGGGGGCCACCACAGATACGCAGTATTTT.

V gene TRBV6-1 combines with J gene TRBJ2-3; 9 bases align to TRBD1. V was pared by 5 bases and J by 3 bases, with 6 bases of the junction left unmatched. This CDR3 region has 15 residues. The germline CDR1 and CDR2 sequences are MNHNS and SASEGT. CDR3 sequence: CASSPGQGPTDTQYF. The CDR3 DNA reads as TGTGCCAGCAGTCCGGGACAGGGACCGACAGATACGCAGTATTTT.

Only one count was recorded for this clone. CDR3 nucleotide sequence: TGTGCCAGCAGCCTACAGCAGGGGACTAACTATGGCTACACCTTC. Protein sequence: CASSLQQGTNYGYTF. The chain couples TRBV7-2 to TRBJ1-2; D is possibly TRBD1 (6 bases). The CDR3 loop spans 15 amino acids. The germline gives CDR1 SGHTA, CDR2 FQGNSA. The ends were cut back, 5 bases at V and 0 bases at J, with 13 bases in the middle.

The V gene is TRBV18, the J gene TRBJ2-3; 8 bases match TRBD1. The CDR3 length is 15 residues. Germline V CDR1 and CDR2: KGHSH, LQKENI. The V and J ends lost 1 base and 8 bases, in that order; junction bases with no gene match: 8. CDR3 amino acids: CASSPLEQGASTQYF. The CDR3 bases are TGTGCCAGCTCACCACTAGAGCAGGGGGCGTCTACGCAGTATTTT.

This chain uses TRBV9 with TRBJ2-3; the D is unclear. The CDR3 sequence is 12 residues long. Trimming cost V 5 bases and J 6 bases, with 10 bases left between them. CDR1 and CDR2 (germline): SGDLS, YYNGEE. Here the CDR3 reads CASSRVEDTQYF. DNA of the CDR3: TGTGCCAGCAGTCGCGTGGAGGATACGCAGTATTTT. Looking up the rest from reference TRBV9 and TRBJ2-3 gives the full variable domain: DSGVTQTPKHLITATGQRVTLRCSPRSGDLSVYWYQQSLDQGLQFLIQYYNGEERAKGNILERFSAQQFPDLHSELNLSSLELGDSALYFCASSRVEDTQYFGPGTRLTVL.

J is TRBJ1-4 and V is TRBV5-4, with TRBD1 identical over 12 bases. The CDR3 extends over 16 amino acids. CDR1 is SGHNT and CDR2 is YYREEE in the germline V gene (reference sequence). The J segment lost 10 bases and the V segment lost 4 bases, leaving 11 bases of the junction unmatched. In nucleotides, the CDR3 is TGTGCCAGCAGCGCGGATTCGGGGACAGGGGGCGGAAAACTGTTTTTT. Translation gives CASSADSGTGGGKLFF.

The chain employs TRBV5-1 and TRBJ2-7; 9 bases agree with TRBD1. This CDR3 has 15 residues. In germline, CDR1 is SGHRS, CDR2 YFSETQ. Unmatched junction bases numbered 5, after V lost 2 bases and J lost 2 bases. This CDR3 is CASSFDRGATYEQYF. The CDR3 DNA follows: TGCGCCAGCAGCTTCGACAGGGGGGCCACCTACGAGCAGTACTTC.

This rearrangement joins TRBV18 to TRBJ2-5, with D possibly being TRBD1 (6 bases). Germline V lookup: CDR1 KGHSH, CDR2 LQKENI. V shed 3 bases and J shed 3 bases, with 20 bases lying between them. The CDR3 has 17 residues. The CDR3 loop is CASSPLQGTHAEETQYF. The DNA of the CDR3 is TGTGCCAGCTCACCGCTGCAGGGGACCCACGCCGAAGAGACCCAGTACTTC.

This clone was counted between two and nine times. This chain links TRBV2 with TRBJ1-1; D might be TRBD1 (5 bases). CDR3 size: 14 residues. Germline loops: CDR1 SNHLY, CDR2 FYNNEI. Between the trimmed V and J ends, which lost 5 bases and 0 bases, there was a span of 10 bases. The CDR3 DNA sequence: TGTGCCAGCAGTTCGACAGAGATGAACACTGAAGCTTTCTTT. Protein product: CASSSTEMNTEAFF.

This chain uses TRBV6-5 with TRBJ2-7; 9 nucleotides agree with TRBD1. CDR1 is MNHEY, CDR2 SVGAGI, per germline. CDR3 length equals 15 residues. J was trimmed by 4 bases and V by 0 bases; bases with no gene match: 4. In DNA, the CDR3 is TGTGCCAGCAGTTACTCCGGGACAGGGACTTACGAGCAGTACTTC. It specifies CASSYSGTGTYEQYF.